A single T cell receptor beta chain is shown here with its context. What this receptor recognizes is not known. No base qualities exist here, and no much larger clone lies one base off it. The study evaluated CTLA-4 blockade (ipilimumab) given together with focal radiation therapy in patients who had chemo-refractory metastatic non-small-cell lung cancer. The entry originates in a study of radiotherapy plus CTLA-4 blockade in lung cancer (dated by TCRdb to 2017 to 2018). At the level of the whole study: Objective responses were observed in 18% of enrolled patients, and disease control was achieved in approximately 29%. General conclusions and limits of the study: After treatment with radiotherapy and ipilimumab, TCR clones that originated in tumors expanded in peripheral blood. Increased serum interferon-beta after radiation, together with early dynamic changes in blood T cell clones, were reported to be the strongest predictors of response.

V is cut back by 5 bases and J by 8 bases, with 5 bases in the junction unmatched. The CDR3, cysteine through phenylalanine, is 13 amino acids long. Only the CDR3 DNA stays, 39 bases, in frame from base 1. Looking up the germline V gene yields CDR1 KGHSH and CDR2 LQKENI. Library preparation was by the immunoSEQ multiplex PCR assay. The table comes from immuneACCESS by way of TCRdb, which keeps in-frame sequences with V and J called. Part of the clones is missing from these tables; in studies checked, under half for an unresolved V gene and the rest for unknown reasons. The sample table shows some 15,000 clones, and around 67% are seen once. The top ten clonotypes cover about 43% of the sample.

The sample in question was peripheral blood, obtained from a patient treated with radiotherapy plus ipilimumab. This sequence originates from a human donor with non-small cell lung cancer whose response to radiotherapy plus ipilimumab could not be evaluated. This chain joins TRBV18 to TRBJ2-4; 8 junctional bases match TRBD1. The CDR3 protein is CASSTTGEDIQYF. The DNA is TGTGCCAGCTCAACGACAGGGGAGGACATTCAGTACTTC.